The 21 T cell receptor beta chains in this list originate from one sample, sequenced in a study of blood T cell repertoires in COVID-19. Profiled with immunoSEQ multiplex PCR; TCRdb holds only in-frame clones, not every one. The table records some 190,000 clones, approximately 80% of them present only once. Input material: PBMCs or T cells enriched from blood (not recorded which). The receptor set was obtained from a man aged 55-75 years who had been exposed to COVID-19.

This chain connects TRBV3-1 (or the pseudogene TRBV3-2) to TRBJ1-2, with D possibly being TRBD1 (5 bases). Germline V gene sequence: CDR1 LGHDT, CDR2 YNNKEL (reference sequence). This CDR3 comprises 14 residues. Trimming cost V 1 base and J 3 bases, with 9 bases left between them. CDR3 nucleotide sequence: TGTGCCAGCAGCCAAGGGGGCAGGGACTATGGCTACACCTTC. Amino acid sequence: CASSQGGRDYGYTF.

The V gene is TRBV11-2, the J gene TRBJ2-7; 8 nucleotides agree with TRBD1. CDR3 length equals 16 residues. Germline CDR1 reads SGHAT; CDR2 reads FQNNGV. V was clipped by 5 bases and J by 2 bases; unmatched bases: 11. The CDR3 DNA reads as TGTGCCAGCAGCCGAACCCGGACAGGGTTGGCCTACGAGCAGTACTTC. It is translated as CASSRTRTGLAYEQYF.

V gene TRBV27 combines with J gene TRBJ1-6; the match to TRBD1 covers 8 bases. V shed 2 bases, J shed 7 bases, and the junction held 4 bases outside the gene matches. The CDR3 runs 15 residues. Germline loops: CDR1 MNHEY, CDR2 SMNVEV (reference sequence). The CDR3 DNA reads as TGTGCCAGCAGTTTAGGGGACAGGTGGAATTCACCCCTCCACTTT. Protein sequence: CASSLGDRWNSPLHF.

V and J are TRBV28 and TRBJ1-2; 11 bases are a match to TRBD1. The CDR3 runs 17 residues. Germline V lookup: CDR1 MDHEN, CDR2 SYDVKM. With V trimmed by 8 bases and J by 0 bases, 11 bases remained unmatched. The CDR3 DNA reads TGTGCCAGCTTTCCAAGCGGACAGGGGGCTCCTAACTATGGCTACACCTTC. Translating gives CASFPSGQGAPNYGYTF.

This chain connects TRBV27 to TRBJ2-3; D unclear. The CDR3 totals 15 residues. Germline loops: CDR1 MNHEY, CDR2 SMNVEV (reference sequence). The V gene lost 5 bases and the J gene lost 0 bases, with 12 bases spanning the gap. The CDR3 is CASSRLVTSTDTQYF. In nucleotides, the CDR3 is TGTGCCAGCAGTCGGCTCGTGACTAGCACAGATACGCAGTATTTT.

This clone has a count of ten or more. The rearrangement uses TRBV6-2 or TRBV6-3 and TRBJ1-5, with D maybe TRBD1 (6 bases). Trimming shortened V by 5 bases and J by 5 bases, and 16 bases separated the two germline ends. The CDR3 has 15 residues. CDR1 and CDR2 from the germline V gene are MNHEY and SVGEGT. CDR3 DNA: TGTGCCAGCAGTAAAGTGGCCAGGGGAGATCAGCCCCAGCATTTT. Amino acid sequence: CASSKVARGDQPQHF.

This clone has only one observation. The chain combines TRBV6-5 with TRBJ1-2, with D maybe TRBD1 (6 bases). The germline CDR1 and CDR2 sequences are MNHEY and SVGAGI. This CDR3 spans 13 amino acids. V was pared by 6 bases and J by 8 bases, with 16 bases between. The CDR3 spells CASRAGAPLGYTF. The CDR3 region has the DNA TGTGCCAGCAGAGCAGGGGCCCCTCTGGGCTACACCTTC.

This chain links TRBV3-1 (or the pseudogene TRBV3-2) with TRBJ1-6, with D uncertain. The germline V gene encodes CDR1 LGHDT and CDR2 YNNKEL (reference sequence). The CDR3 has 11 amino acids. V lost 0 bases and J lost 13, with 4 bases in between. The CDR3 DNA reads TGTGCCAGCAGCCAAGATCGGCCCCTCCACTTT. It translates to CASSQDRPLHF.

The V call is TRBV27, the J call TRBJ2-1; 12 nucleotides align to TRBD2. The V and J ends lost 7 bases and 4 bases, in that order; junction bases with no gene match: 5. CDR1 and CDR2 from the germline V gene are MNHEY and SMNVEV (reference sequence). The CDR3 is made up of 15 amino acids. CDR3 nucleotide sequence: TGTGCCAGCAACCTACTAGCGGGAGGATACAATGAGCAGTTCTTC. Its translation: CASNLLAGGYNEQFF.

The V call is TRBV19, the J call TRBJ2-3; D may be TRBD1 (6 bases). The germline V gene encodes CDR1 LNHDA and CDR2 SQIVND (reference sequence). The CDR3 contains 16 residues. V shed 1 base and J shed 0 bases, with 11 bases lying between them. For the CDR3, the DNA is TGTGCCAGTAGTATAGGGTCAGGGGACAGCACAGATACGCAGTATTTT. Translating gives CASSIGSGDSTDTQYF.

The CDR3 DNA follows: TGCAGTGCTAGTCGGCTAGCGGGCGCTCACCCGAACACCGGGGAGCTGTTTTTT. Its translation is CSASRLAGAHPNTGELFF. The gene calls are TRBV20-1 and TRBJ2-2, with 8 bases identical to TRBD2. Germline V gene sequence: CDR1 DFQATT, CDR2 SNEGSKA (reference sequence). V lost 3 bases, J lost 0 bases, and 12 bases stayed unmatched. This CDR3 is built from 18 residues.

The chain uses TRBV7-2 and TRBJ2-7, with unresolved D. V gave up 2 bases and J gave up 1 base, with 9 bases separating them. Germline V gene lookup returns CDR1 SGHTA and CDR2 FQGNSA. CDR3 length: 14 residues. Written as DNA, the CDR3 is TGTGCCAGCAGCTTACGGGTCACATCCTACGAGCAGTACTTC. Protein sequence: CASSLRVTSYEQYF.

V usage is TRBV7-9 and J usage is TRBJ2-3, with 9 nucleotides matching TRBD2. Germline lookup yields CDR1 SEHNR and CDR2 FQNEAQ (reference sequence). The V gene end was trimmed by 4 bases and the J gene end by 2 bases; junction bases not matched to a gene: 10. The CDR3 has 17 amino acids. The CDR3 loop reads CASSWIPREGPTDTQYF. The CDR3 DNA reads TGTGCCAGCAGCTGGATACCGCGGGAGGGCCCCACAGATACGCAGTATTTT.

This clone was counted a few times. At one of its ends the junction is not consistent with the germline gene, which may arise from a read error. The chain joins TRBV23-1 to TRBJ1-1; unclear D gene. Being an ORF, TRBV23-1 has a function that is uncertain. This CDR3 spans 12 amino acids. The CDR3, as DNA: TGCGCCAGCAGTCAATCTTCTGCGGCCCGTTATTTT. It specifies CASSQSSAARYF.

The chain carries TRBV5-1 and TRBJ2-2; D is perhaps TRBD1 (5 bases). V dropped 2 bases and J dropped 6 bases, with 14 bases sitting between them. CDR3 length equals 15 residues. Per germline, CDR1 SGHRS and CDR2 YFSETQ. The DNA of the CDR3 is TGCGCCAGCAGCTTTTCGGCAGGGCAAGCCGGGGAGCTGTTTTTT. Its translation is CASSFSAGQAGELFF.

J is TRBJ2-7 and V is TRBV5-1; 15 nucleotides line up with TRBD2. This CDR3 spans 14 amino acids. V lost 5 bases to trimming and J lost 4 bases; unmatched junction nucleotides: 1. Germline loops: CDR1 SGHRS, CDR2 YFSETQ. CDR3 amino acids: CASSGTSGGYEQYF. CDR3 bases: TGCGCCAGCAGTGGGACTAGCGGGGGGTACGAGCAGTACTTC.

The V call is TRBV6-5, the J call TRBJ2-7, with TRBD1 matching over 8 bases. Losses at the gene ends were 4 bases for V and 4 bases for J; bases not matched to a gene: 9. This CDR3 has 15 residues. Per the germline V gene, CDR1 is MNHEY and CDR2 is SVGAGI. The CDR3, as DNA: TGTGCCAGCAGTTCCATCCCAGGGGGCCCGTACGAGCAGTACTTC. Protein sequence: CASSSIPGGPYEQYF.

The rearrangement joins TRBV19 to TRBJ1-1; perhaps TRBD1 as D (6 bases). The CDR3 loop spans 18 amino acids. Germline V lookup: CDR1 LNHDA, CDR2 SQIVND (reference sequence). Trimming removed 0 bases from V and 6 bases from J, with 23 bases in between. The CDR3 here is CASSIDQGWQGMRAEAFF. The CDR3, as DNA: TGTGCCAGTAGTATAGATCAGGGGTGGCAGGGAATGAGGGCTGAAGCTTTCTTT. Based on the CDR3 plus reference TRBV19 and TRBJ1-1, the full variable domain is DGGITQSPKYLFRKEGQNVTLSCEQNLNHDAMYWYRQDPGQGLRLIYYSQIVNDFQKGDIAEGYSVSREKKESFPLTVTSAQKNPTAFYLCASSIDQGWQGMRAEAFFGQGTRLTVV.

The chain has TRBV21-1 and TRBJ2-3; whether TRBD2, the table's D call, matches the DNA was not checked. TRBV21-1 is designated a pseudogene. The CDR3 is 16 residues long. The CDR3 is CASRGLLAGQDDTQYF. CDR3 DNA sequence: TGTGCCAGCCGGGGGTTACTAGCGGGACAAGACGATACGCAGTATTTT.

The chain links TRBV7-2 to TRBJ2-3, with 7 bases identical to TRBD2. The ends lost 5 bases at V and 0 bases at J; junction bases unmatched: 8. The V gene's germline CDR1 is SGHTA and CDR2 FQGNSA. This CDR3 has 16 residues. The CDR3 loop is CASSAGGGFSTDTQYF. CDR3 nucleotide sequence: TGTGCCAGCAGCGCCGGCGGGGGATTCAGCACAGATACGCAGTATTTT.

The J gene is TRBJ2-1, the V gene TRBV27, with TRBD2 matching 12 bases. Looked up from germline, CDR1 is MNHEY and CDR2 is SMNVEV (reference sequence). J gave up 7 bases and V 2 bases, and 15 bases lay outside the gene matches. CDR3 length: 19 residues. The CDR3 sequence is CASSLRGLAGRDLWNEQFF. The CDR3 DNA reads TGTGCCAGCAGTTTAAGAGGACTAGCGGGACGAGACCTTTGGAATGAGCAGTTCTTC.